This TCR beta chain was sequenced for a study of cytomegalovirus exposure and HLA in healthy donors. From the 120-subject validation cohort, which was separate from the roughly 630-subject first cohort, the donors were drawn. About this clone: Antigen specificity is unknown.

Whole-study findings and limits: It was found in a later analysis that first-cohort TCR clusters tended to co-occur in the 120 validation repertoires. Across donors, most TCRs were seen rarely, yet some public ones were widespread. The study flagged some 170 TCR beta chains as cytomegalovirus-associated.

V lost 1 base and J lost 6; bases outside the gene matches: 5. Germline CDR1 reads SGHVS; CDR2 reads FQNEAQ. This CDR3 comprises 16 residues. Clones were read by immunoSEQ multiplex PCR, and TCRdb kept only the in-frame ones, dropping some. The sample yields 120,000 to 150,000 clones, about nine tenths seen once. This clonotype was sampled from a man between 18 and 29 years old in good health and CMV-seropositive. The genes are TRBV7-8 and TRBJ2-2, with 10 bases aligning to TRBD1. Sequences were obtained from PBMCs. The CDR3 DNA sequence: TGTGCCAGCAGCTTAGATGGGACAGGGGATGCCGGGGAGCTGTTTTTT. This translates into CASSLDGTGDAGELFF.